This T cell receptor beta chain was observed in a study of cytomegalovirus exposure and HLA in healthy donors. The germline CDR1 and CDR2 sequences are SNHLY and FYNNEI. CDR3 length equals 12 residues. V dropped 7 bases and J dropped 2 bases, with 9 bases sitting between them. The PCR ran on 60 Vbeta and 13 Jbeta primers. Using immunoSEQ multiplex PCR, the repertoire was profiled, and TCRdb retains in-frame clones only, with some absent. The sample has approximately 100,000 clones, roughly 85% seen once; the top ten hold approximately 4%. The TCR was taken from a man aged 25 to 40 in good health and CMV-seronegative. The chain links TRBV2 to TRBJ2-7; D might be TRBD2 (6 bases). The sample taken for sequencing was PBMCs. The chain's CDR3 is CASMGLPYEQYF. The DNA of the CDR3 is TGTGCCAGCATGGGACTTCCCTACGAGCAGTACTTC.